This T cell receptor (beta chain) was recovered during a study of blood T cell repertoires in COVID-19. About the research overall: Sites across the United States, Italy and Spain contributed samples from acute and convalescent COVID-19. From T cells, B-cell-depleted T cells, or PBMCs came the material, which was cDNA or gDNA.

The CDR3 runs 15 residues. Looked up from germline, CDR1 is SGHKS and CDR2 is YYEKEE (reference sequence). J gave up 2 bases and V 6 bases, and 9 bases lay outside the gene matches. Original processing methods: Researchers report that nucleated cell counts were estimated from reference gene primer amplification. This table comes from immunoSEQ multiplex PCR, and its TCRdb copy is limited to in-frame clones, with some not included. V and J calls and clone size are those listed in that table; D and trimming were worked out from the DNA. The sample consists of approximately 100,000 clones, roughly nine tenths of them appearing once.

V and J are TRBV5-5 and TRBJ2-3; 7 bases map to TRBD1. The sequenced sample was peripheral blood. The TCR comes from a man aged 50 to 59 with acute or convalescent COVID-19. The CDR3 sequence: CASTVQGHYTDTQYF. The CDR3 nucleotides read TGTGCCAGCACCGTACAGGGGCACTACACAGATACGCAGTATTTT.